Below, one T cell receptor beta chain is given with its context. Its antigen is still unknown. The record originates from a study of shared clonotypes between healthy human individuals. Study-level findings and limits: Sampling involved blood alone; tissue repertoires likely differ. Read depth was anticipated to influence clonotype sharing among donors.

V shed 4 bases and J shed 4 bases, with 20 bases lying between them. Germline CDR1 SGHNT, CDR2 YYREEE (reference sequence). CDR3 size: 16 residues. Genomic DNA belonging to each subset was distributed in equal measure over several immunoSEQ plates. The repertoire was sequenced with immunoSEQ multiplex PCR; TCRdb's copy has only in-frame clones and lacks some. This sample has hundreds of thousands of clones, with roughly 80% found just once. This chain links TRBV5-4 with TRBJ1-2; tentatively, D is TRBD1 (5 bases). The source of this sequence is a woman in her 40s in good health. Some clones in this sample may be carry-over from other donors' samples. The sample consisted of PBMCs. CDR3 DNA: TGTGCCAGCAGCGCCCCCGGGAGGGACGGGGGCTATGGCTACACCTTC. Residues: CASSAPGRDGGYGYTF.